Shown below are 25 T cell receptor beta chains from a single sample sequenced in a study of response to subunit inactivated influenza vaccine. A single record per CDR3 protein comes from TCRdb applying MiXCR to the RT-PCR reads. The sample has hundreds of thousands of distinct CDR3 sequences; 7.5% to 8.5% are singletons. The sample consisted of PBMCs from blood, taken about 23 months after vaccination. The receptors stem from a man between 50 and 75 years old who received an inactivated influenza vaccine.

The chain joins TRBV12-3 or TRBV12-4 to TRBJ2-2, with D perhaps TRBD1 (6 bases). Trimming removed 3 bases from V and 4 bases from J, with 15 bases in between. CDR3 length: 16 amino acids. The CDR3 bases are TGTGCCAGCAGTTTCCTCAGGGTAGGGGGCACCGGGGAGCTGTTTTTT. Its translation: CASSFLRVGGTGELFF.

The rearrangement joins TRBV12-3 or TRBV12-4 to TRBJ1-1; 8 nucleotides match TRBD1. Germline trimming cut 5 bases from V and 6 bases from J; bases unmatched to any gene: 8. This CDR3 is 14 amino acids long. The DNA for the CDR3 is TGTGCCAGCAGTCACGACAGGGGAAGGGCTGAAGCTTTCTTT. Encoded protein: CASSHDRGRAEAFF.

The table lists this clonotype with a few counts. CDR3: CASSQDPRPGRNEQFF. CDR3 in DNA: TGTGCCAGCAGCCAAGATCCCCGTCCCGGACGTAATGAGCAGTTCTTC. The chain uses TRBV4-2 and TRBJ2-1; no clear D gene. Germline CDR1 and CDR2: LGHNA and YNFKEQ. The CDR3 consists of 16 residues. The V and J ends lost 0 bases and 7 bases respectively, with 16 bases between them.

V is TRBV12-3 or TRBV12-4 and J is TRBJ2-2; weak D call: TRBD2 (7 bases). V was cut by 7 bases and J by 6 bases, with 15 bases left in between. The CDR3 consists of 14 residues. The CDR3 bases are TGTGCCAGCACCCGATTAGGGGGGGCCGGGGAGCTGTTTTTT. It encodes CASTRLGGAGELFF.

This clonotype was found many times. The rearrangement links TRBV6-5 to TRBJ1-3; perhaps TRBD1 as D (6 bases). The CDR3 is 16 residues long. V lost 2 bases to trimming and J lost 2 bases, with 13 bases between them. Looked up from germline, CDR1 is MNHEY and CDR2 is SVGAGI. The CDR3 bases are TGTGCCAGCAGTTACGTCCAGGGGTCAGCTGGAAACACCATATATTTT. Encoded protein: CASSYVQGSAGNTIYF.

This clonotype was detected many times. The rearrangement links TRBV5-1 to TRBJ1-2, with D perhaps TRBD1 (6 bases). This CDR3 contains 13 residues. With 4 bases removed from V and 6 bases from J, the gap between germline ends came to 13 bases. Germline-derived CDR1 and CDR2 are SGHRS and YFSETQ. The DNA for the CDR3 is TGCGCCAGCAGCCCCCGAGCAGGGGATGGCTACACCTTC. Amino acid sequence: CASSPRAGDGYTF.

This clonotype was detected ten times or more. The CDR3, as DNA: TGTGCCAGCAGTGTCTCGGACAGAAATCAGTTCTTC. Amino acid sequence: CASSVSDRNQFF. This rearrangement joins TRBV2 to TRBJ2-1; possibly TRBD1 for D (6 bases). This CDR3 is built from 12 residues. The ends were cut back, 4 bases at V and 13 bases at J, with 14 bases in the middle. Per germline, CDR1 SNHLY and CDR2 FYNNEI. The full variable domain, in which reference TRBV2 and TRBJ2-1 provide the parts outside the CDR3, is EPEVTQTPSHQVTQMGQEVILRCVPISNHLYFYWYRQILGQKVEFLVSFYNNEISEKSEIFDDQFSVERPDGSNFTLKIRSTKLEDSAMYFCASSVSDRNQFFGPGTRLTVL.

The genes are TRBV12-3 or TRBV12-4 and TRBJ2-5, with D unclear. Trimming left V 7 bases short and J 2 bases short, with 11 bases between. The CDR3 totals 13 residues. CDR3 region: CASTMTEQETQYF. The CDR3 DNA follows: TGTGCCAGCACCATGACGGAGCAAGAGACCCAGTACTTC.

The genes are TRBV28 and TRBJ2-7; 7 bases are shared with TRBD1. Per the germline V gene, CDR1 is MDHEN and CDR2 is SYDVKM. With V trimmed by 8 bases and J by 5 bases, 9 bases remained unmatched. The CDR3 covers 13 residues. This chain's CDR3 is CASRLTGVNEQYF. In DNA, the CDR3 is TGTGCCAGCCGCCTAACAGGGGTCAACGAGCAGTACTTC. Filled out from reference TRBV28 and TRBJ2-7, the complete variable domain reads DVKVTQSSRYLVKRTGEKVFLECVQDMDHENMFWYRQDPGLGLRLIYFSYDVKMKEKGDIPEGYSVSREKKERFSLILESASTNQTSMYLCASRLTGVNEQYFGPGTRLTVT.

This clonotype was seen many times. The chain uses TRBV7-2 and TRBJ1-2, with TRBD1 as a possible D gene (6 bases). Looked up from germline, CDR1 is SGHTA and CDR2 is FQGNSA. The CDR3 is 15 amino acids. V shed 6 bases and J shed 0 bases, with 14 bases lying between them. Written as DNA, the CDR3 is TGTGCCAGCAGTTCGGGGGGCGGATCTAACTATGGCTACACCTTC. Translated: CASSSGGGSNYGYTF.

The chain recombines TRBV20-1 with TRBJ1-1; D not resolved. The germline V gene has CDR1 DFQATT and CDR2 SNEGSKA (reference sequence). This CDR3 has 15 amino acids. With 0 bases removed from V and 4 bases from J, the gap between germline ends came to 15 bases. The CDR3 nucleotides read TGCAGTGCTAGAGATCTAGGATCGCGGGCCACTGAAGCTTTCTTT. Translation: CSARDLGSRATEAFF.

The chain links TRBV3-1 to TRBJ2-3; D not resolved. This CDR3 contains 16 residues. V dropped 0 bases and J dropped 4 bases, with 14 bases sitting between them. CDR1 LGHDT and CDR2 YNNKEL come from the germline V gene (reference sequence). This chain's CDR3 is CASSQEVGRTADTQYF. CDR3 sequence (DNA): TGTGCCAGCAGCCAAGAAGTAGGACGGACGGCAGATACGCAGTATTTT.

This clonotype was seen repeatedly, ten times or more. The chain has TRBV7-6 and TRBJ2-5, with no clear D. Trimming shortened V by 8 bases and J by 2 bases, and 6 bases separated the two germline ends. Germline V CDR1 and CDR2: SGHVS, FNYEAQ. This CDR3 contains 11 residues. The CDR3 loop reads CASGIQETQYF. CDR3 sequence (DNA): TGTGCCAGCGGAATACAAGAGACCCAGTACTTC.

J is TRBJ2-7 and V is TRBV20-1; no reliable D call. CDR3 length: 11 residues. Germline V CDR1 and CDR2: DFQATT, SNEGSKA (reference sequence). The V gene lost 6 bases and the J gene lost 2 bases, with 8 bases spanning the gap. The CDR3 is CSASDPYEQYF. CDR3 nucleotide sequence: TGCAGTGCCTCAGATCCCTACGAGCAGTACTTC.

The rearrangement joins TRBV20-1 to TRBJ2-1; TRBD1 matches 7 bases. In germline, CDR1 is DFQATT, CDR2 SNEGSKA (reference sequence). V dropped 1 base and J dropped 3; count of bases not matched to a gene: 3. This CDR3 region has 14 residues. The CDR3 region is CSARVGQNYNEQFF. The CDR3 DNA reads as TGCAGTGCTAGAGTGGGACAGAACTACAATGAGCAGTTCTTC.

This clonotype has only a few counts. The rearrangement joins TRBV6-2 or TRBV6-3 to TRBJ2-7, with D unresolved. Germline assignment: CDR1 MNHEY and CDR2 SVGEGT. Trimming shortened V by 2 bases and J by 12 bases, and 17 bases separated the two germline ends. The CDR3 has 13 amino acids. DNA for the CDR3: TGTGCCAGCAGTTACGACTCCCGCTTTGGTCTGTACTTC. It codes for CASSYDSRFGLYF.

CDR3 region: CASSYGVPETQYF. CDR3 sequence (DNA): TGTGCCAGCAGCTATGGGGTACCAGAGACCCAGTACTTC. This chain links TRBV28 with TRBJ2-5, with no clear D. The V and J ends lost 6 bases and 4 bases respectively, with 12 bases between them. This CDR3 comprises 13 residues. Germline lookup yields CDR1 MDHEN and CDR2 SYDVKM.

This clonotype has a handful of counts. The chain employs TRBV24-1 and TRBJ2-7, with D perhaps being TRBD1 or TRBD2 (5 bases each). Trimming stripped 4 bases from V and 6 bases from J, with 12 bases between. The CDR3 covers 13 residues. Germline V gene lookup returns CDR1 KGHDR and CDR2 SFDVKD. CDR3 DNA: TGTGCCACCAGTGACCCGGGGCGCGTCGAGCAGTACTTC. Translating gives CATSDPGRVEQYF.

The chain is built from TRBV6-2 or TRBV6-3 and TRBJ2-7; D ambiguous. Germline CDR1 MNHEY, CDR2 SVGEGT. The V end was cut by 2 bases, the J end by 0 bases, with 5 bases between. This CDR3 is built from 13 residues. CDR3 in amino acids: CASSYVHSYEQYF. The DNA for the CDR3 is TGTGCCAGCAGTTACGTCCACTCCTACGAGCAGTACTTC.

This clonotype was picked up a small number of times. This chain links TRBV6-2 or TRBV6-3 with TRBJ2-6; D gene unclear. With 2 bases removed from V and 1 base from J, the gap between germline ends came to 6 bases. The germline V gene has CDR1 MNHEY and CDR2 SVGEGT. CDR3 length equals 15 residues. Written as DNA, the CDR3 is TGTGCCAGCAGTTACGCTGGATCTGGGGCCAACGTCCTGACTTTC. Its protein product is CASSYAGSGANVLTF.

This clonotype was seen more than once but under ten times. This chain joins TRBV6-2 or TRBV6-3 and TRBJ1-2; a possible D gene is TRBD1 (6 bases). The ends were cut back, 2 bases at V and 5 bases at J, with 9 bases in the middle. The CDR3 has 13 amino acids. Per the germline V gene, CDR1 is MNHEY and CDR2 is SVGEGT. The CDR3 region is CASSYTQGYGYTF. CDR3 coding DNA: TGTGCCAGCAGTTACACCCAGGGGTATGGCTACACCTTC.

The chain carries TRBV4-2 and TRBJ2-7; tentatively, D is TRBD2 (6 bases). Trimming pared 1 base from V and 5 bases from J, leaving 15 bases between. Germline CDR1 is LGHNA and CDR2 is YNFKEQ. The CDR3 is made up of 15 amino acids. DNA for the CDR3: TGTGCCAGCAGCCAAGGGGATGCGGGGATCAACGAGCAGTACTTC. Encoded protein: CASSQGDAGINEQYF.

The chain uses TRBV3-1 and TRBJ1-3, with D possibly TRBD1 on 6 matching bases. CDR1 LGHDT and CDR2 YNNKEL come from the germline V gene (reference sequence). The CDR3 sequence is 14 residues long. Trimming stripped 3 bases from V and 2 bases from J, with 8 bases between. The CDR3 coding sequence is TGTGCCAGCAGCCACTCAGGGGCTGGAAACACCATATATTTT. Its translation is CASSHSGAGNTIYF.

This clonotype was recorded many times. The J gene is TRBJ2-7, the V gene TRBV20-1; a possible D gene is TRBD2 (5 bases). This CDR3 has 15 residues. Trimming shortened V by 5 bases and J by 1 base, and 18 bases separated the two germline ends. Germline assignment: CDR1 DFQATT and CDR2 SNEGSKA (reference sequence). As DNA, the CDR3 is TGCAGTGCTTTCTCGGCGGCGGGCCCATCCTACGAGCAGTACTTC. Translation gives CSAFSAAGPSYEQYF.

This clonotype appeared a few times. The chain combines TRBV7-2 with TRBJ2-1; 7 bases align to TRBD1. Germline loops: CDR1 SGHTA, CDR2 FQGNSA. The CDR3 loop spans 16 amino acids. J gave up 6 bases and V 2 bases, and 10 bases lay outside the gene matches. DNA of the CDR3: TGTGCCAGCAGCTTAAAGGCCAGGGGGTTAGGCAATGAGCAGTTCTTC. It yields the protein CASSLKARGLGNEQFF.